Following are 32 T cell receptor beta chains from one sample sequenced in a study of T cell responses to AZD1222 COVID-19 vaccine. The assay was immunoSEQ multiplex PCR, and TCRdb's table has in-frame clones only and misses some. The repertoire holds around 140,000 clones, with 80% to 95% as singletons. The sample here was peripheral blood, taken on day 0 of AZD1222 vaccination. The receptor source for this set is an adult in good health.

The V and J genes are TRBV6-5 and TRBJ2-1, with D hard to call. The CDR3 spans 11 residues. Germline V gene data show CDR1 as MNHEY and CDR2 as SVGAGI. Trimming removed 0 bases at V and 9 bases at J, with 3 bases between. DNA of the CDR3: TGTGCCAGCAGTTACTCCAGTGAGCAGTTCTTC. This encodes CASSYSSEQFF.

This clone appeared a few times. The genes are TRBV5-4 and TRBJ1-2, with D uncertain. Trimming removed 4 bases from V and 0 bases from J, with 16 bases in between. CDR1 and CDR2 (germline): SGHNT, YYREEE (reference sequence). The CDR3 extends over 16 amino acids. CDR3 coding DNA: TGTGCCAGCAGCCCCGGCGGGTGGAGAGCTAACTATGGCTACACCTTC. The encoded protein is CASSPGGWRANYGYTF.

V is TRBV5-1 and J is TRBJ2-2, with TRBD2 as a possible D gene (6 bases). Trimming removed 3 bases from V and 5 bases from J, with 14 bases in between. CDR1 SGHRS and CDR2 YFSETQ come from the germline V gene. The CDR3 is 15 amino acids. For the CDR3, the DNA is TGCGCCAGCAGCTCCGGGACTCACATTACCGGGGAGCTGTTTTTT. This sequence encodes CASSSGTHITGELFF. The entire variable domain, with the rest obtained from reference TRBV5-1 and TRBJ2-2, is as follows: KAGVTQTPRYLIKTRGQQVTLSCSPISGHRSVSWYQQTPGQGLQFLFEYFSETQRNKGNFPGRFSGRQFSNSRSEMNVSTLELGDSALYLCASSSGTHITGELFFGEGSRLTVL.

V is TRBV9 and J is TRBJ2-2; D perhaps matches TRBD1 (5 bases). Per the germline V gene, CDR1 is SGDLS and CDR2 is YYNGEE. Trimming shortened V by 4 bases and J by 5 bases, and 18 bases separated the two germline ends. The length of the CDR3 is 16 residues. The CDR3: CASSSQGTQSTGELFF. CDR3 nucleotide sequence: TGTGCCAGCAGCTCCCAGGGTACTCAATCTACCGGGGAGCTGTTTTTT.

The V and J genes are TRBV25-1 and TRBJ1-6, with D uncertain. V was cut by 3 bases and J by 5 bases, with 8 bases left in between. Germline V gene lookup returns CDR1 MGHDK and CDR2 SYGVNS. This CDR3 comprises 14 residues. This CDR3 reads CASSDEADNSPLHF. In nucleotides, the CDR3 is TGTGCCAGCAGTGACGAAGCGGATAATTCACCCCTCCACTTT.

V gene TRBV6-1 combines with J gene TRBJ1-4; the D is unclear. The germline V and J ends were trimmed by 0 bases and 7 bases, with 18 bases remaining between them. The germline CDR1 and CDR2 sequences are MNHNS and SASEGT. This CDR3 comprises 17 residues. In DNA form, the CDR3 reads TGTGCCAGCAGTGAAGCGCCCGGAAAAGGTTTAGTTGAAAAACTGTTTTTT. Amino acid sequence: CASSEAPGKGLVEKLFF.

The V gene is TRBV30, the J gene TRBJ1-5; D unresolved. Looked up from germline, CDR1 is GTSNPN and CDR2 is SVGIG (reference sequence). Trimming took 1 base from V and 0 from J, leaving 10 bases between them. This CDR3 has 15 amino acids. Here the CDR3 reads CAWSAGFLSNQPQHF. The CDR3 DNA follows: TGTGCCTGGAGTGCCGGATTCCTTAGCAATCAGCCCCAGCATTTT.

The J gene is TRBJ1-2, the V gene TRBV3-1 (or the pseudogene TRBV3-2); TRBD1 matches at 7 bases. CDR1 LGHDT and CDR2 YNNKEL come from the germline V gene (reference sequence). J gave up 5 bases and V 1 base, and 4 bases lay outside the gene matches. The CDR3 has 14 amino acids. Written as DNA, the CDR3 is TGTGCCAGCAGCCAAGTTCAGGGGGATTATGGCTACACCTTC. Its protein is CASSQVQGDYGYTF.

V and J are TRBV19 and TRBJ1-2, with 9 bases matching TRBD1. The CDR3 runs 16 residues. CDR1 and CDR2 from the germline V gene are LNHDA and SQIVND (reference sequence). V lost 6 bases, J lost 4 bases, and 12 bases stayed unmatched. CDR3 amino acids: CASSNNLRTGAYGYTF. The CDR3 nucleotides are TGTGCCAGTAGCAATAATCTTAGGACAGGGGCCTATGGCTACACCTTC.

The chain has TRBV27 and TRBJ1-1, with D possibly matching TRBD1 (5 bases). Germline V CDR1 and CDR2: MNHEY, SMNVEV (reference sequence). The CDR3 has 15 residues. Trimming took off 4 bases at V and 5 bases at J, with 17 bases between the two ends. The CDR3 loop reads CASSYSPGSLTEAFF. The CDR3 DNA sequence: TGTGCCAGCAGTTATTCGCCAGGGAGTTTGACTGAAGCTTTCTTT.

The chain combines TRBV27 with TRBJ2-3; D ambiguous. The CDR3 contains 13 residues. Germline lookup yields CDR1 MNHEY and CDR2 SMNVEV (reference sequence). V was trimmed by 3 bases and J by 3 bases, leaving 7 bases between them. The CDR3 region is CASSFPGTDTQYF. DNA of the CDR3: TGTGCCAGCAGTTTCCCCGGAACAGATACGCAGTATTTT.

The chain carries TRBV11-2 and TRBJ1-6; possible D gene TRBD1, 5 bases. CDR1 SGHAT and CDR2 FQNNGV come from the germline V gene. The germline V and J ends were trimmed by 5 bases and 0 bases, with 20 bases remaining between them. The CDR3 consists of 19 residues. CDR3 protein: CASSHFIARESSYNSPLHF. CDR3 DNA sequence: TGTGCCAGCAGCCACTTTATCGCCAGGGAGAGCTCCTATAATTCACCCCTCCACTTT.

CDR3 bases: TGTGCCAGCAGCCATTACACCCTCCGGACAGGGTATGGCTACACCTTC. The encoded protein is CASSHYTLRTGYGYTF. The genes are TRBV14 and TRBJ1-2; 8 positions match TRBD1. V shed 3 bases, J shed 5 bases, and the junction held 11 bases outside the gene matches. This CDR3 is built from 16 residues. Germline-derived CDR1 and CDR2 are SGHDN and FVKESK. Filled out from reference TRBV14 and TRBJ1-2, the complete variable domain reads EAGVTQFPSHSVIEKGQTVTLRCDPISGHDNLYWYRRVMGKEIKFLLHFVKESKQDESGMPNNRFLAERTGGTYSTLKVQPAELEDSGVYFCASSHYTLRTGYGYTFGSGTRLTVV.

The chain links TRBV5-1 to TRBJ1-3; D not certain. With 0 bases removed from V and 4 bases from J, the gap between germline ends came to 8 bases. Per germline, CDR1 SGHRS and CDR2 YFSETQ. The CDR3 is 14 residues long. CDR3 nucleotide sequence: TGCGCCAGCAGCTTGGAATACCCCGGAAACACCATATATTTT. It yields the protein CASSLEYPGNTIYF.

This clone has just a few counts. This chain joins TRBV19 and TRBJ1-4; 7 bases are a match to TRBD1. From germline, CDR1 is LNHDA and CDR2 SQIVND (reference sequence). This CDR3 comprises 17 residues. V was pared by 4 bases and J by 2 bases, with 10 bases of the junction left unmatched. CDR3 in amino acids: CASSTDRVGWTNEKLFF. As DNA, the CDR3 is TGTGCCAGTAGTACTGACAGGGTAGGGTGGACTAATGAAAAACTGTTTTTT.

This clone was recorded a few times. This chain uses TRBV7-2 with TRBJ1-6, with D unresolved. Germline CDR1 reads SGHTA; CDR2 reads FQGNSA. This CDR3 comprises 13 residues. Deletions cut 3 bases from V and 14 bases from J, with 14 bases between. Written as DNA, the CDR3 is TGTGCCAGCAGCTTTTTTGGAGGGCAGGCCCTCCACTTT. Residues: CASSFFGGQALHF.

The chain joins TRBV7-9 to TRBJ1-4; maybe TRBD1 (5 bases). Germline V gene lookup returns CDR1 SEHNR and CDR2 FQNEAQ (reference sequence). Trimming removed 2 bases from V and 8 bases from J, with 12 bases in between. This CDR3 contains 14 residues. CDR3 in amino acids: CASSLPGRYEKLFF. DNA for the CDR3: TGTGCCAGCAGCTTACCGGGACGGTACGAAAAACTGTTTTTT.

The rearrangement links TRBV6-1 to TRBJ2-5, with 7 positions matching TRBD1. Germline CDR1 MNHNS, CDR2 SASEGT. V shed 0 bases, J shed 4 bases, and the junction held 2 bases outside the gene matches. The CDR3 runs 14 residues. CDR3: CASSEAGTAETQYF. The CDR3 nucleotides are TGTGCCAGCAGTGAAGCCGGGACAGCAGAGACCCAGTACTTC.

The V call is TRBV2, the J call TRBJ1-2; 7 bases agree with TRBD1. The ends lost 7 bases at V and 4 bases at J; junction bases unmatched: 9. Germline loops: CDR1 SNHLY, CDR2 FYNNEI. The CDR3 loop spans 14 amino acids. CDR3 residues: CASTSQGEAYGYTF. The CDR3 DNA reads TGTGCCAGCACAAGTCAGGGGGAGGCCTATGGCTACACCTTC.

This rearrangement joins TRBV18 to TRBJ2-5; no clear D gene. Trimming stripped 6 bases from V and 5 bases from J, with 13 bases between. The CDR3 is 13 residues long. Germline values: CDR1 KGHSH, CDR2 LQKENI. CDR3 nucleotides: TGTGCCAGCTCCCCCGGGCAAGAGGAGACCCAGTACTTC. Protein product: CASSPGQEETQYF. Complete variable domain (other parts from reference TRBV18 and TRBJ2-5): NAGVMQNPRHLVRRRGQEARLRCSPMKGHSHVYWYRQLPEEGLKFMVYLQKENIIDESGMPKERFSAEFPKEGPSILRIQQVVRGDSAAYFCASSPGQEETQYFGPGTRLLVL.

V and J are TRBV10-1 and TRBJ1-2; D call uncertain. This CDR3 region has 16 residues. Trimming stripped 2 bases from V and 5 bases from J, with 18 bases between. CDR1 is WNHNN and CDR2 is SYGVQD in the germline V gene (reference sequence). The CDR3 here is CASSEKAATLPYGYTF. The CDR3 coding sequence is TGCGCCAGCAGTGAGAAGGCTGCGACCCTCCCTTATGGCTACACCTTC.

A word on this clone: The junction departs from the called germline gene at one end, perhaps through a read error. The J gene is TRBJ2-2, the V gene TRBV11-2; 10 nucleotides match TRBD2. The CDR3 consists of 14 residues. Germline V gene lookup returns CDR1 SGHAT and CDR2 FQNNGV. The CDR3 protein is CASKMSGRGGQLFF. CDR3 nucleotide sequence: TGTGCCAGCAAAATGAGCGGGAGGGGCGGGCAGCTGTTTTTT.

V is TRBV9 and J is TRBJ1-3; D ambiguous. This CDR3 is 13 amino acids long. V lost 4 bases to trimming and J lost 3 bases, with 8 bases between them. The germline gives CDR1 SGDLS, CDR2 YYNGEE. CDR3 coding DNA: TGTGCCAGCAGCCCCAGCGTTGGAAACACCATATATTTT. It specifies CASSPSVGNTIYF.

The genes are TRBV6-5 and TRBJ1-5; D not resolved. Between the trimmed V and J ends, which lost 6 bases and 1 base, there was a span of 13 bases. The CDR3 is 15 amino acids. Germline assignment: CDR1 MNHEY and CDR2 SVGAGI. The CDR3 nucleotides read TGTGCCAGCAGCGAGAGCGGATGGAGCAATCAGCCCCAGCATTTT. It encodes CASSESGWSNQPQHF.

The chain links TRBV4-1 to TRBJ2-7, with D perhaps TRBD1 (7 bases). The germline CDR1 and CDR2 sequences are MGHRA and YSYEKL. CDR3 size: 16 residues. Trimming removed 1 base from V and 4 bases from J, with 17 bases in between. DNA for the CDR3: TGCGCCAGCAGCCAAGTCCCAGGGGGGAGCCCTTACGAGCAGTACTTC. It specifies CASSQVPGGSPYEQYF.

This clone has just one count. This sequence joins TRBV5-1 and TRBJ2-7; D may be TRBD1 (5 bases). Trimming took 0 bases from V and 2 from J, leaving 9 bases between them. This CDR3 has 14 residues. CDR1 SGHRS and CDR2 YFSETQ come from the germline V gene. In DNA, the CDR3 is TGCGCCAGCAGCTTGGCCAGGGCAACCTACGAGCAGTACTTC. Translated: CASSLARATYEQYF.

The chain carries TRBV25-1 and TRBJ1-2; perhaps TRBD1 as D (5 bases). Germline-derived CDR1 and CDR2 are MGHDK and SYGVNS. The CDR3 totals 16 residues. V shed 3 bases and J shed 3 bases, with 17 bases lying between them. CDR3 nucleotides: TGTGCCAGCAGTGATTTGTCGCCGGGGCAGTACTATGGCTACACCTTC. It codes for CASSDLSPGQYYGYTF.

CDR3 sequence reads: CASQLRPADNSPLHF. The DNA for the CDR3 is TGTGCCAGCCAATTGAGGCCCGCGGATAATTCACCCCTCCACTTT. The V gene is TRBV3-1 (or the pseudogene TRBV3-2), the J gene TRBJ1-6; no firm D call. Trimming stripped 8 bases from V and 5 bases from J, with 16 bases between. Per germline, CDR1 LGHDT and CDR2 YNNKEL (reference sequence). This CDR3 contains 15 residues.

The V and J genes are TRBV30 and TRBJ1-6; possible D gene TRBD1, 6 bases. This CDR3 comprises 14 residues. The V end was cut by 0 bases, the J end by 9 bases, with 12 bases between. In germline, CDR1 is GTSNPN, CDR2 SVGIG (reference sequence). CDR3 residues: CAWSVGGGSSPLHF. The CDR3 nucleotides are TGTGCCTGGAGTGTCGGAGGGGGGTCTTCACCCCTCCACTTT.

Concerning this clone itself: This sample also contains other DNA sequences that code for the same CDR3. The chain couples TRBV5-1 to TRBJ2-1; 7 nucleotides line up with TRBD1. With V trimmed by 0 bases and J by 1 base, 1 base remained unmatched. Germline V lookup: CDR1 SGHRS, CDR2 YFSETQ. This CDR3 is 15 amino acids long. CDR3 coding DNA: TGCGCCAGCAGCTTGGGGACAGGTTCCTACAATGAGCAGTTCTTC. Its translation is CASSLGTGSYNEQFF. Full variable domain (rest looked up from reference TRBV5-1 and TRBJ2-1): KAGVTQTPRYLIKTRGQQVTLSCSPISGHRSVSWYQQTPGQGLQFLFEYFSETQRNKGNFPGRFSGRQFSNSRSEMNVSTLELGDSALYLCASSLGTGSYNEQFFGPGTRLTVL.

The J gene is TRBJ2-1, the V gene TRBV27; 8 bases line up with TRBD1. The length of the CDR3 is 13 residues. V lost 5 bases, J lost 7 bases, and 4 bases stayed unmatched. Germline V gene sequence: CDR1 MNHEY, CDR2 SMNVEV (reference sequence). This CDR3 is CASSPNRGNEQFF. The CDR3 region has the DNA TGTGCCAGCAGTCCGAACAGGGGGAATGAGCAGTTCTTC.

The rearrangement links TRBV19 to TRBJ2-2; 9 nucleotides match TRBD2. V trimming: 10 bases; J trimming: 2 bases; junction bases outside the gene matches: 5. CDR3 length: 14 residues. Germline loops: CDR1 LNHDA, CDR2 SQIVND (reference sequence). The chain's CDR3 is CATNSGSNTGELFF. The CDR3 DNA sequence: TGTGCCACCAATAGCGGGAGTAACACCGGGGAGCTGTTTTTT.